The present T cell receptor (beta chain) was sequenced within a study of Graves' ophthalmopathy and Graves' hyperthyroidism. Across the study: Cases classed as stable hyperthyroidism had no ophthalmopathy within 18 months of follow-up.

This clonotype was counted at least ten times. Researchers took RNA transcripts and amplified TCR beta CDR3 regions from them. An initial RT-PCR round employing HTBI primers preceded a second-round multiplex PCR. TCRdb processed the multiplex PCR reads anew with MiXCR; each CDR3 protein has one entry. The sample contains 900,000 to 1,200,000 distinct CDR3 sequences, 35% to 40% of which appear only once. The V and J ends lost 6 bases and 4 bases, in that order; junction bases with no gene match: 5. The CDR3 has 14 amino acids. The germline CDR1 and CDR2 sequences are SGHAT and FQNNGV. None of the included patients had other autoimmune diseases, uncontrolled infections, pregnancy or lactation, as these led to exclusion. The diagnosis combined clinical symptoms, thyroxine, TRAb, thyroid ultrasound and orbital computed tomography scans.

The gene calls are TRBV11-2 and TRBJ2-5; 10 bases match TRBD1. The source material was peripheral blood or thyroid tissue (not recorded which). The sequence was obtained from an adult man with Graves' hyperthyroidism. The CDR3 spells CASRGQGSGETQYF. The DNA of the CDR3 is TGTGCCAGCAGGGGACAGGGGTCGGGAGAGACCCAGTACTTC. Variable domain in full (rest from reference TRBV11-2 and TRBJ2-5): EAGVAQSPRYKIIEKRQSVAFWCNPISGHATLYWYQQILGQGPKLLIQFQNNGVVDDSQLPKDRFSAERLKGVDSTLKIQPAKLEDSAVYLCASRGQGSGETQYFGPGTRLLVL.